The clone carrying this T cell receptor beta chain has a count of ten or more. Its antigen is currently unknown. This sample is part of a study of shared clonotypes between healthy human individuals. Study-level information: Per donor, three plates held CD4 naive cells, three held CD4 memory, two held CD8 naive and one held CD8 memory. Findings and limits, study-wide: Shared across a handful of donors were around 5% of the naive CD4 clonotypes.

The CD4+ fraction was divided into a CD45RA+ naive subset and a CD45RA-negative memory subset. TCRdb keeps only in-frame clones here, not all; method: immunoSEQ multiplex PCR. The repertoire holds around 1.1 million clones, approximately 78% seen once, with roughly 0.55% in the top ten. The clonotype originates from a man aged 18 to 35 in good health. Some clones in this sample may be carry-over from other donors' samples. The sample comprised memory CD4+ T cells from PBMCs. This sample's subset: CD45RA-negative fraction.

The CDR3 nucleotides are TGTGCCAGCAGCTCGCAGAACAATCAGCCCCAGCATTTT. Translation gives CASSSQNNQPQHF. The chain has TRBV7-9 and TRBJ1-5; unclear D gene. With 4 bases removed from V and 3 bases from J, the gap between germline ends came to 7 bases. Germline assignment: CDR1 SEHNR and CDR2 FQNEAQ (reference sequence). The CDR3 totals 13 residues.